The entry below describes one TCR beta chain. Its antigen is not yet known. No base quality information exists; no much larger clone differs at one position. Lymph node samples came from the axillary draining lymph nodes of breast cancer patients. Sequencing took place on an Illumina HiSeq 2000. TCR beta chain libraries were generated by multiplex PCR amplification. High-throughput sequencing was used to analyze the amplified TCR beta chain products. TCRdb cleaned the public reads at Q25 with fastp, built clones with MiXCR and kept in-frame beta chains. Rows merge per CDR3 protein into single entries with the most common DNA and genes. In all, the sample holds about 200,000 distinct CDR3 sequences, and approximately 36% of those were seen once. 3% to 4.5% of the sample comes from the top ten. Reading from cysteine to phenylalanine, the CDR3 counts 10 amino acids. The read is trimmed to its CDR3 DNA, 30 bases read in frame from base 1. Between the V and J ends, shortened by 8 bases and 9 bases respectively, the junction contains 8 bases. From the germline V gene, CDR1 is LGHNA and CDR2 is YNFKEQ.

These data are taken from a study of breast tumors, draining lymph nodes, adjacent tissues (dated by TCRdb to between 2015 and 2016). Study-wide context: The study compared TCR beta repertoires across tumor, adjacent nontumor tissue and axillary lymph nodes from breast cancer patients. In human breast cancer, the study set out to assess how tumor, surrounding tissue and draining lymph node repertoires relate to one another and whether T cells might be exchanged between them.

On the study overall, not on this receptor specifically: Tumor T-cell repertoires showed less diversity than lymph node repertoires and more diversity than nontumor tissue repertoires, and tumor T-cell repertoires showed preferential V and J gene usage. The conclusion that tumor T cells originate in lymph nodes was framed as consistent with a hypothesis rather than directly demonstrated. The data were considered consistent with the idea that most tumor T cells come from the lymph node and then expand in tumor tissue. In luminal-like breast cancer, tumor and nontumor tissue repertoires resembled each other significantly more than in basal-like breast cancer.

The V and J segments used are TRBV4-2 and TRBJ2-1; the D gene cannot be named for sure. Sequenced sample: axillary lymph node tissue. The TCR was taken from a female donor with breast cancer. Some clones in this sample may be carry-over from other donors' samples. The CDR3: CASGIPEQFF. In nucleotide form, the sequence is TGTGCCAGCGGAATCCCTGAGCAGTTCTTC.